These T cell receptor beta chains were read from a single sample in a study of shared clonotypes between healthy human individuals. Libraries were prepared by immunoSEQ multiplex PCR; TCRdb keeps only in-frame clonotypes and omits some of them. Here the sample spans around 2.5 million clones, 93% being singletons. The source material was naive CD4+ T cells from PBMCs. The receptors here all came from a man between 18 and 29 years old in good health. Some clones in this sample may be carry-over from other donors' samples. Each CDR3 is given with its conserved first and last residue. The D gene is left open where the match is weak. Clone size appears in some rows only: once, few, many, or a class for an expanded clone.

CDR3 DNA: TGTGCCAGCTCCACCGGGGTGGGTTTGGAGACCCAGTACTTC; CDR3 protein: CASSTGVGLETQYF; D gene: .; clone size: .; V gene: TRBV9; J gene: TRBJ2-5
CDR3 DNA: TGTGCCAGCAGCCCACGGGGCCTCGGGAGTTACGAGCAGTACTTC; CDR3 protein: CASSPRGLGSYEQYF; D gene: .; clone size: once; V gene: TRBV9; J gene: TRBJ2-7
CDR3 DNA: TGCGCCAGCAGCTTAGGAGACAGGACCACTGAAGCTTTCTTT; CDR3 protein: CASSLGDRTTEAFF; D gene: .; clone size: .; V gene: TRBV5-1; J gene: TRBJ1-1
CDR3 DNA: TGTGCCAGCACTAAAGGACTAGCCTACGAGCAGTACTTC; CDR3 protein: CASTKGLAYEQYF; D gene: TRBD2; clone size: .; V gene: TRBV6-5; J gene: TRBJ2-7
CDR3 DNA: TGCGCCAGCAGCCAGCAGGGCGGCGACACCGGGGAGCTGTTTTTT; CDR3 protein: CASSQQGGDTGELFF; D gene: .; clone size: .; V gene: TRBV5-1; J gene: TRBJ2-2
CDR3 DNA: TGTGCCAGCAGCTTCGATGCTCCCGAGCTGGGGGGCTACACCTTC; CDR3 protein: CASSFDAPELGGYTF; D gene: .; clone size: once; V gene: TRBV7-9; J gene: TRBJ1-2
CDR3 DNA: TGTGCCAGCAGCTTAGCGGGTGACACCGGGGAGCTGTTTTTT; CDR3 protein: CASSLAGDTGELFF; D gene: .; clone size: .; V gene: TRBV7-3; J gene: TRBJ2-2
CDR3 DNA: TGTGCCAGCAGCCAGGGGCGGGGTCGTGGAAACACCATATATTTT; CDR3 protein: CASSQGRGRGNTIYF; D gene: .; clone size: .; V gene: TRBV9; J gene: TRBJ1-3
CDR3 DNA: TGTGCCAGCAGCCGCGCCAGGGATACCGGGGAGCTGTTTTTT; CDR3 protein: CASSRARDTGELFF; D gene: .; clone size: .; V gene: TRBV7-3; J gene: TRBJ2-2
CDR3 DNA: TGTGCCAGCAGCCTAACTAGGGGGCTCACTGAAGCTTTCTTT; CDR3 protein: CASSLTRGLTEAFF; D gene: TRBD1; clone size: .; V gene: TRBV7-2; J gene: TRBJ1-1
CDR3 DNA: TGTGCCAGCAGTTACTCAGGCGGGAGCACCTCCTACGAGCAGTACTTC; CDR3 protein: CASSYSGGSTSYEQYF; D gene: TRBD2; clone size: .; V gene: TRBV6-6; J gene: TRBJ2-7